The clone carrying this T cell receptor (beta chain) was seen only once. The sample originates from a study of blood T cell repertoires in COVID-19. Trimming removed 5 bases from V and 3 bases from J; junction bases left unmatched: 4. CDR3 length: 13 residues. Germline-derived CDR1 and CDR2 are MNHEY and SVGEGT. Sequencing used immunoSEQ multiplex PCR; TCRdb keeps in-frame clones, though not all of them. The sample contains 210,000 or so clones, 75% to 90% of which appear only once. The sample taken for sequencing was peripheral blood. This sequence was found in a human donor in a cohort sampled during active COVID-19. The chain is built from TRBV6-2 or TRBV6-3 and TRBJ2-7; 7 bases match TRBD1. CDR3: CASSGQEGYEQYF. The CDR3 bases are TGTGCCAGCAGTGGACAGGAAGGCTACGAGCAGTACTTC.